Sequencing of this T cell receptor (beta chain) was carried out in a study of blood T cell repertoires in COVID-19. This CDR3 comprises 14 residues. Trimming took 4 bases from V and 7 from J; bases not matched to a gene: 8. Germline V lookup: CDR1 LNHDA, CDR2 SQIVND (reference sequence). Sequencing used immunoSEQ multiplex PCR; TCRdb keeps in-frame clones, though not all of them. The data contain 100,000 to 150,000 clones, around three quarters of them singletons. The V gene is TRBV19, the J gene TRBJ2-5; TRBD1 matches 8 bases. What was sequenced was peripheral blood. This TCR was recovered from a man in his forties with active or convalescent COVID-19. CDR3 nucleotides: TGTGCCAGTAGTAGGGGACAGGAGGGATGGACCCAGTACTTC. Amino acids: CASSRGQEGWTQYF.